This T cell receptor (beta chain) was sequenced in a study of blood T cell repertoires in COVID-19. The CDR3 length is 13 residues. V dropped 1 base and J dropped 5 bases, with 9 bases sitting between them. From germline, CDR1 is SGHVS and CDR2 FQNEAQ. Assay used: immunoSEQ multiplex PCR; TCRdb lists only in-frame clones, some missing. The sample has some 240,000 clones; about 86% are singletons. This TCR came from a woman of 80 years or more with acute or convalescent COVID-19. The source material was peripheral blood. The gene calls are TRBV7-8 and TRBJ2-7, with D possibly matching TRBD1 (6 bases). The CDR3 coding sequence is TGTGCCAGCAGCTTAGACAGGGACCACGAGCAGTACTTC. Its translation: CASSLDRDHEQYF.